Listed here are 16 T cell receptor beta chains from one sample, sequenced in a study of blood T cells in healthy people across ages. Primed by a sample-barcoded 5' primer and a J-beta primer mix, a second PCR proceeded for about 6 to 11 cycles. MiXCR was run by TCRdb on the 5' RACE reads, yielding one entry per CDR3 protein. Of over a million distinct CDR3 sequences listed, under 45% are singletons. The sample comprised blood. The source is a woman in her sixties in good health.

This clonotype was counted a single time. A read error may account for a junction end that differs from germline. The CDR3 spells CASSRDRAGEAQYF. CDR3 bases: TGCGCCAGCAGCCGGGACAGGGCCGGAGAGGCCCAGTACTTC. The chain uses TRBV5-1 and TRBJ2-5; 9 bases map to TRBD1. This CDR3 has 14 amino acids. Germline V lookup: CDR1 SGHRS, CDR2 YFSETQ. The complete variable domain, with remaining parts taken from reference TRBV5-1 and TRBJ2-5, reads KAGVTQTPRYLIKTRGQQVTLSCSPISGHRSVSWYQQTPGQGLQFLFEYFSETQRNKGNFPGRFSGRQFSNSRSEMNVSTLELGDSALYLCASSRDRAGEAQYFGPGTRLLVL.

The chain recombines TRBV10-3 with TRBJ2-2; the D gene could be TRBD1 or TRBD2 (5 bases each). Germline values: CDR1 ENHRY, CDR2 SYGVKD. The CDR3 loop spans 12 amino acids. Trimming pared 6 bases from V and 6 bases from J, leaving 8 bases between. CDR3 residues: CAIRRGAGELFF. As DNA, the CDR3 is TGTGCCATCAGGAGGGGAGCCGGGGAGCTGTTTTTT.

On this clonotype itself: An end of the junction does not agree with germline; a read error may underlie this. The J gene is TRBJ2-1, the V gene TRBV15; D may be TRBD1 or TRBD2 (5 bases each). The CDR3 sequence is 15 residues long. Germline CDR1 reads LNHNV; CDR2 reads YYDKDF (reference sequence). The CDR3 nucleotides are TGTGCCGCCAGCAGAGATCAGGGCAGCGGTATTGAGCAGTTCTTC. It translates to CAASRDQGSGIEQFF.

The table lists this clonotype with a few counts. V gene TRBV10-3 combines with J gene TRBJ2-5; no reliable D call. TRBJ2-7 matches the DNA end more closely, so the J call is doubtful. This CDR3 region has 12 residues. The germline gives CDR1 ENHRY, CDR2 SYGVKD. CDR3 sequence reads: CAISERLSEQYF. The CDR3, as DNA: TGTGCCATCAGTGAGCGTCTATCCGAGCAGTACTTC.

This clonotype was picked up a small number of times. The V and J genes are TRBV7-2 and TRBJ1-1; D call uncertain. This CDR3 has 14 residues. Germline CDR1 reads SGHTA; CDR2 reads FQGNSA. Trimming shortened V by 6 bases and J by 1 base, and 12 bases separated the two germline ends. CDR3 residues: CASSPETRNTEAFF. CDR3 in DNA: TGTGCCAGCAGTCCTGAGACCAGGAACACTGAAGCTTTCTTT.

V gene TRBV12-3 or TRBV12-4 combines with J gene TRBJ2-2; D tentatively reads TRBD1 or TRBD2 (5 bases each). The CDR3 covers 15 residues. Trimming stripped 3 bases from V and 5 bases from J, with 13 bases between. CDR3: CASSFEVWGTGELFF. CDR3 nucleotide sequence: TGTGCCAGCAGTTTTGAGGTCTGGGGGACCGGGGAGCTGTTTTTT.

The chain uses TRBV29-1 and TRBJ1-2; no firm D call. CDR1 and CDR2 (germline): SQVTM, ANQGSEA. V was cut by 6 bases and J by 7 bases, with 18 bases left in between. This CDR3 region has 13 residues. The CDR3 DNA sequence: TGCAGCGTACAACTGGAGGGTTTCGGTGGCTACACCTTC. Translation gives CSVQLEGFGGYTF.

The sample holds one count of this clonotype. One end of the junction fails to match germline, which may point to a read error. The V gene is TRBV6-5, the J gene TRBJ2-5; 15 nucleotides line up with TRBD2. CDR1 MNHEY and CDR2 SVGAGI come from the germline V gene. CDR3 size: 17 residues. The CDR3 DNA is TGTGCCAGCAGTTACCGCGGGACTAGCGGGAGGAGAGAGACTCAGTACTTC. Protein sequence: CASSYRGTSGRRETQYF.

This chain links TRBV7-6 with TRBJ1-1; D may be TRBD1 (5 bases). Between the trimmed V and J ends, which lost 4 bases and 1 base, there was a span of 16 bases. The length of the CDR3 is 16 residues. Germline CDR1 reads SGHVS; CDR2 reads FNYEAQ. Here the CDR3 DNA reads TGTGCCAGCAGCTCTAGTGGGGGGGTAAAGAACACTGAAGCTTTCTTT. Its translation: CASSSSGGVKNTEAFF.

The gene calls are TRBV20-1 and TRBJ2-5; no clear D. Germline CDR1 reads DFQATT; CDR2 reads SNEGSKA (reference sequence). The CDR3 is 13 amino acids. Trimming removed 1 base at V and 3 bases at J, with 9 bases between. CDR3 region: CSARVLGEETQYF. CDR3 sequence (DNA): TGCAGTGCTAGAGTTCTTGGGGAAGAGACCCAGTACTTC.

The chain joins TRBV11-3 to TRBJ1-1, with 7 bases fitting TRBD1. This CDR3 has 14 amino acids. V was clipped by 3 bases and J by 1 base; unmatched bases: 2. Germline V gene lookup returns CDR1 SGHNT and CDR2 YENEEA. The CDR3 DNA follows: TGTGCCAGCAGCTTGAGGGGGCCGAACACTGAAGCTTTCTTT. It is translated as CASSLRGPNTEAFF.

This clonotype was seen more than once but under ten times. This chain links TRBV20-1 with TRBJ2-3; 8 bases are a match to TRBD1. Unmatched junction bases numbered 7, after V lost 6 bases and J lost 2 bases. CDR3 length equals 14 residues. Germline loops: CDR1 DFQATT, CDR2 SNEGSKA (reference sequence). CDR3 nucleotides: TGCAGTGCACAGACAGGGGTGGCCACAGATACGCAGTATTTT. This sequence encodes CSAQTGVATDTQYF.

V usage is TRBV9 and J usage is TRBJ2-3, with TRBD2 matching 9 bases. V lost 3 bases, J lost 6 bases, and 11 bases stayed unmatched. There are 16 residues in the CDR3. Germline-derived CDR1 and CDR2 are SGDLS and YYNGEE. The DNA for the CDR3 is TGTGCCAGCAGCGATAGATTAGCGGGAGCCACGGATACGCAGTATTTT. It codes for CASSDRLAGATDTQYF.

J is TRBJ2-7 and V is TRBV11-2; D gene uncertain. Germline-derived CDR1 and CDR2 are SGHAT and FQNNGV. Trimming took off 1 base at V and 2 bases at J, with 18 bases between the two ends. This CDR3 comprises 17 residues. In DNA, the CDR3 is TGTGCCAGCAGCTTAGGGTGGCGGAAAAACGATCCCTACGAGCAGTACTTC. Translating gives CASSLGWRKNDPYEQYF.

A few counts support this clonotype. The rearrangement joins TRBV4-1 to TRBJ2-7, with TRBD2 identical over 12 bases. This CDR3 comprises 17 residues. Trimming took 2 bases from V and 1 from J; bases not matched to a gene: 6. Germline V gives CDR1 MGHRA, CDR2 YSYEKL. The CDR3 nucleotides read TGCGCCAGCAGCCAAACCCTCCTAGCGGGGGGGTCCTACGAGCAGTACTTC. It codes for CASSQTLLAGGSYEQYF.

This clonotype has only a few counts. The V gene is TRBV12-3 or TRBV12-4, the J gene TRBJ2-1; D is unresolved. The CDR3 runs 14 residues. V shed 3 bases and J shed 1 base, with 7 bases lying between them. In DNA form, the CDR3 reads TGTGCCAGCAGTTTCACAGATTCCTACAATGAGCAGTTCTTC. Translated, it gives CASSFTDSYNEQFF.